These 30 T cell receptor beta chains were sequenced from one sample in a study of regulatory T cells in long-lasting Graves disease. Libraries of TCR beta came from iRepertoire HTBI primers plus Arm-PCR of CDR3 regions. MiXCR, run by TCRdb on the multiplex PCR reads, gives a single entry per CDR3 protein. The table includes approximately 440,000 distinct CDR3 sequences, 23% detected once. Time point given: persistent/refractory GD, antithyroid drugs over 5 years with positive TRAb. TCR sequences were obtained from RNA taken from PBMCs. The sample was peripheral blood mononuclear cells (PBMCs), taken when the disease was refractory, from a patient treated with antithyroid drugs. These receptors all come from a female donor with Graves disease.

The V call is TRBV30, the J call TRBJ2-7; D gene unclear. V was shortened by 2 bases and J by 1 base, with 6 bases between the two germline ends. CDR1 and CDR2 from the germline V gene are GTSNPN and SVGIG (reference sequence). The CDR3 runs to 12 residues. The CDR3 DNA is TGTGCCTGGAGTCCCGAGTCCTACGAGCAGTACTTC. Its protein product is CAWSPESYEQYF.

A few counts support this clonotype. This chain uses TRBV6-1 with TRBJ2-4, with D perhaps TRBD2 (5 bases). The V gene lost 5 bases and the J gene lost 8 bases, with 19 bases spanning the gap. The CDR3 extends over 15 amino acids. Germline CDR1 and CDR2: MNHNS and SASEGT. The CDR3 reads CASSPPGRTGYIQYF. For the CDR3, the DNA is TGTGCCAGCAGTCCCCCGGGCAGGACGGGGTACATTCAGTACTTC.

This clonotype appeared a single time. The genes are TRBV30 and TRBJ2-2; D possibly matches TRBD1 or TRBD2 (5 bases each). V lost 5 bases, J lost 9 bases, and 10 bases lay in between. CDR1 is GTSNPN, CDR2 SVGIG, per germline (reference sequence). The CDR3 is made up of 11 amino acids. CDR3 sequence: CAWQGTRELFF. DNA of the CDR3: TGTGCCTGGCAAGGGACCAGGGAGCTGTTTTTT.

The rearrangement uses TRBV11-2 and TRBJ2-7; D gene unclear. This CDR3 comprises 14 residues. The germline V and J ends were trimmed by 0 bases and 6 bases, with 12 bases remaining between them. Germline lookup yields CDR1 SGHAT and CDR2 FQNNGV. DNA of the CDR3: TGTGCCAGCAGCTTAGAAGTTTATCGGAGCGAGCAGTACTTC. This encodes CASSLEVYRSEQYF.

The chain is built from TRBV7-6 and TRBJ1-6; D unclear. The CDR3 runs 16 residues. Looked up from germline, CDR1 is SGHVS and CDR2 is FNYEAQ. The V and J ends lost 1 base and 4 bases respectively, with 11 bases between them. The CDR3 reads CASSLEVGGYNSPLHF. The CDR3 region has the DNA TGTGCCAGCAGCTTAGAAGTTGGCGGATATAATTCACCCCTCCACTTT. The entire variable domain, with the rest obtained from reference TRBV7-6 and TRBJ1-6, is as follows: GAGVSQSPRYKVTKRGQDVALRCDPISGHVSLYWYRQALGQGPEFLTYFNYEAQQDKSGLPNDRFSAERPEGSISTLTIQRTEQRDSAMYRCASSLEVGGYNSPLHFGNGTRLTVT.

The V call is TRBV6-1, the J call TRBJ2-7, with a tentative D call TRBD1 (6 bases). CDR3 length equals 14 residues. The germline V gene has CDR1 MNHNS and CDR2 SASEGT. Trimming cost V 6 bases and J 0 bases, with 12 bases left between them. CDR3 DNA sequence: TGTGCCAGCAGCCCAGACAGGCCCTCCTACGAGCAGTACTTC. Translating it yields CASSPDRPSYEQYF.

V and J are TRBV18 and TRBJ2-7, with no clear D. Germline CDR1 KGHSH, CDR2 LQKENI. The CDR3 contains 14 residues. The ends were cut back, 0 bases at V and 0 bases at J, with 6 bases in the middle. CDR3 nucleotides: TGTGCCAGCTCACCACCGGCCGACTCCTACGAGCAGTACTTC. Encoded protein: CASSPPADSYEQYF.

V and J are TRBV19 and TRBJ1-4; no reliable D call. V lost 6 bases and J lost 2, with 10 bases in between. Germline values: CDR1 LNHDA, CDR2 SQIVND (reference sequence). This CDR3 region has 14 residues. The CDR3 region is CASRVSFTNEKLFF. The CDR3 bases are TGTGCCAGTAGGGTCAGTTTTACTAATGAAAAACTGTTTTTT.

The V and J genes are TRBV10-3 and TRBJ1-1, with D perhaps matching TRBD1 (5 bases). V was cut by 4 bases and J by 2 bases, with 11 bases left in between. Germline CDR1 reads ENHRY; CDR2 reads SYGVKD. The CDR3 is 14 amino acids. The DNA of the CDR3 is TGTGCCATCAGTGTTGCAGGGAGAAACACTGAAGCTTTCTTT. Protein sequence: CAISVAGRNTEAFF.

This clonotype was picked up a small number of times. V usage is TRBV14 and J usage is TRBJ2-3, with D perhaps assigned TRBD1 or TRBD2 (5 bases each). CDR3 length: 13 amino acids. V was cut by 2 bases and J by 10 bases, with 13 bases left in between. The germline V gene has CDR1 SGHDN and CDR2 FVKESK. CDR3 in DNA: TGTGCCAGCAGCCAACCTACCCCGGGACCGCAGTATTTT. This gives the protein CASSQPTPGPQYF.

This clonotype came up many times. The chain carries TRBV27 and TRBJ2-7; D not resolved. Trimming left V 1 base short and J 2 bases short, with 6 bases between. In germline, CDR1 is MNHEY, CDR2 SMNVEV (reference sequence). This CDR3 contains 13 residues. The CDR3 region is CASSLLATYEQYF. The CDR3 nucleotides read TGTGCCAGCAGTTTATTGGCGACCTACGAGCAGTACTTC.

CDR3 region: CASSQPGTSYPGELFF. The DNA for the CDR3 is TGCGCCAGCAGCCAGCCCGGGACTAGCTATCCCGGGGAGCTGTTTTTT. The chain carries TRBV4-1 and TRBJ2-2; TRBD2 aligns across 9 bases. The J segment lost 6 bases and the V segment lost 3 bases, leaving 8 bases of the junction unmatched. The germline gives CDR1 MGHRA, CDR2 YSYEKL. This CDR3 has 16 amino acids.

Note on this clonotype: The conserved final phenylalanine or tryptophan is absent from the CDR3, which likely points to a read error. The chain employs TRBV6-1 and TRBJ1-5; 9 bases are a match to TRBD1. The CDR3 is 17 residues long. The V gene's germline CDR1 is MNHNS and CDR2 SASEGT. With V trimmed by 4 bases and J by 5 bases, 12 bases remained unmatched. CDR3 region: CASSVMTGTGRDQPQHL. DNA for the CDR3: TGTGCCAGCAGTGTGATGACCGGGACAGGGAGAGATCAGCCCCAGCATCTT.

Turning to this clonotype: A much more abundant neighbour one base away suggests this may be a read error. The chain combines TRBV9 with TRBJ1-4; unclear D gene. The germline gives CDR1 SGDLS, CDR2 YYNGEE. V gave up 2 bases and J gave up 5 bases, with 10 bases separating them. The CDR3 spans 14 residues. The CDR3 coding sequence is TGTGCCAGCAGCGTTTCGCGGCGGAATGAAAAACTGTTTTTT. Translating gives CASSVSRRNEKLFF.

The V call is TRBV27, the J call TRBJ1-2; tentatively, D is TRBD1 (5 bases). Looked up from germline, CDR1 is MNHEY and CDR2 is SMNVEV (reference sequence). The V gene lost 5 bases and the J gene lost 6 bases, with 13 bases spanning the gap. The CDR3 is 13 amino acids. The CDR3 DNA reads as TGTGCCAGCAGTCCGGGACCGGGGCATGGCTACACCTTC. Translating gives CASSPGPGHGYTF.

Comments on this clonotype: Possible read error: a much larger clone is one base away. This rearrangement joins TRBV2 to TRBJ2-7, with D perhaps assigned TRBD1 or TRBD2 (5 bases each). The CDR3 runs 13 residues. CDR1 and CDR2 (germline): SNHLY, FYNNEI. CDR3 coding DNA: TGTGCCAGCAGTGAAGAGTGGGGGTACGGGCAGTACTTC. This sequence encodes CASSEEWGYGQYF.

The J gene is TRBJ1-4, the V gene TRBV5-1; perhaps TRBD1 as D (6 bases). V was cut by 0 bases and J by 4 bases, with 13 bases left in between. Germline V gene data show CDR1 as SGHRS and CDR2 as YFSETQ. The CDR3 extends over 16 amino acids. The CDR3, as DNA: TGCGCCAGCAGCTTGGCCCCAGGGGTCAATAATGAAAAACTGTTTTTT. This translates into CASSLAPGVNNEKLFF.

This clonotype was seen only a few times. This rearrangement joins TRBV6-2 or TRBV6-3 to TRBJ2-6; 9 nucleotides line up with TRBD1. The CDR3 totals 19 residues. Germline-derived CDR1 and CDR2 are MNHEY and SVGEGT. The trim removed 6 bases at V and 1 base at J, leaving 13 bases unmatched. The CDR3 DNA reads TGTGCCAGCAGGATTACAGGGGGCCATGGTACTTCTGGGGCCAACGTCCTGACTTTC. Translated, it gives CASRITGGHGTSGANVLTF.

There are many counts of this clonotype. The chain combines TRBV7-2 with TRBJ2-4; D remains unclear. From germline, CDR1 is SGHTA and CDR2 FQGNSA. The V and J ends lost 8 bases and 0 bases respectively, with 11 bases between them. This CDR3 is 14 amino acids long. CDR3 sequence (DNA): TGTGCCAGCTCCGGACGATTAGCCAAAAACATTCAGTACTTC. This translates into CASSGRLAKNIQYF. Drawing the rest from reference TRBV7-2 and TRBJ2-4, the complete variable domain is GAGVSQSPSNKVTEKGKDVELRCDPISGHTALYWYRQSLGQGLEFLIYFQGNSAPDKSGLPSDRFSAERTGGSVSTLTIQRTQQEDSAVYLCASSGRLAKNIQYFGAGTRLSVL.

This clonotype has a handful of counts. The chain is built from TRBV18 and TRBJ1-2, with D uncertain. V lost 6 bases and J lost 3, with 17 bases in between. Germline V CDR1 and CDR2: KGHSH, LQKENI. The CDR3 contains 15 residues. CDR3 protein: CASSPQEVRHYGYTF. The CDR3 DNA reads TGTGCCAGCTCGCCCCAAGAGGTACGGCACTATGGCTACACCTTC.

This clonotype was counted at least ten times. This chain links TRBV28 with TRBJ1-2; D is unresolved. V was trimmed by 6 bases and J by 7 bases, leaving 15 bases between them. The CDR3 runs to 13 residues. The germline V gene encodes CDR1 MDHEN and CDR2 SYDVKM. For the CDR3, the DNA is TGTGCCAGCAGCCTTCGAAAAAGTGCTGGCTACACCTTC. As protein: CASSLRKSAGYTF.

Of note for this clonotype: A much more abundant neighbour one base away suggests this may be a read error. This chain links TRBV7-2 with TRBJ1-3, with a tentative D call TRBD1 (5 bases). Trimming removed 7 bases at V and 2 bases at J, with 15 bases between. CDR1 and CDR2 from the germline V gene are SGHTA and FQGNSA. The CDR3 is 15 residues long. CDR3 amino acids: CASNSGGGAGNTIYF. The CDR3 DNA is TGTGCCAGCAACTCCGGCGGGGGTGCTGGAAACACCATATATTTT.

Ten or more counts support this clonotype. CDR3 in DNA: TGTGCCAGCAGTTACTCGCGGGCAGGGTTCGGGCCCCAGCATTTT. It translates to CASSYSRAGFGPQHF. The chain recombines TRBV6-5 with TRBJ1-5; maybe TRBD1 (5 bases). This CDR3 spans 15 amino acids. Germline assignment: CDR1 MNHEY and CDR2 SVGAGI. V was cut by 0 bases and J by 9 bases, with 15 bases left in between.

The chain combines TRBV5-6 with TRBJ2-7; possible D gene TRBD1, 5 bases. Trimming left V 4 bases short and J 6 bases short, with 14 bases between. The CDR3 consists of 13 residues. The germline V gene has CDR1 SGHDT and CDR2 YYEEEE. The CDR3 region is CASSPRQFGEQYF. CDR3 nucleotide sequence: TGTGCCAGCAGCCCCCGACAGTTTGGCGAGCAGTACTTC.

The gene calls are TRBV7-9 and TRBJ2-3, with D tentatively TRBD1 or TRBD2 (5 bases each). The CDR3 length is 13 residues. V was cut by 5 bases and J by 7 bases, with 13 bases left in between. The germline gives CDR1 SEHNR, CDR2 FQNEAQ (reference sequence). The CDR3 spells CASSVAGTHTQYF. The CDR3 DNA sequence: TGTGCCAGCAGCGTCGCCGGGACGCATACGCAGTATTTT.

J is TRBJ1-1 and V is TRBV6-5; 7 positions agree with TRBD1. Per the germline V gene, CDR1 is MNHEY and CDR2 is SVGAGI. Unmatched junction bases numbered 13, after V lost 2 bases and J lost 1 base. The CDR3 consists of 18 residues. The CDR3 protein is CASSYRTQGVRSNTEAFF. In nucleotides, the CDR3 is TGTGCCAGCAGTTACCGGACTCAGGGGGTCCGCTCGAACACTGAAGCTTTCTTT.

This clonotype appeared many times. In nucleotides, the CDR3 is TGTGCCACCTCCGGGGGGATCGTGAATTCACCCCTCCACTTT. It yields the protein CATSGGIVNSPLHF. V and J are TRBV7-2 and TRBJ1-6; D might be TRBD1 (5 bases). The V gene's germline CDR1 is SGHTA and CDR2 FQGNSA. V was trimmed by 10 bases and J by 7 bases, leaving 17 bases between them. The CDR3 is made up of 14 amino acids.

This chain links TRBV12-3 or TRBV12-4 with TRBJ1-1; tentative D call: TRBD1 (6 bases). V lost 5 bases to trimming and J lost 1 base, with 14 bases between them. CDR3 length: 15 residues. The CDR3 region is CASSDRNRGNTEAFF. The CDR3 nucleotides are TGTGCCAGCAGTGACAGGAACCGGGGGAACACTGAAGCTTTCTTT.

This clonotype was seen a handful of times. At one end, the junction sequence differs from germline, possibly due to a read error. This chain links TRBV6-1 with TRBJ2-7; perhaps TRBD1 as D (6 bases). Germline V gene sequence: CDR1 MNHNS, CDR2 SASEGT. This CDR3 has 15 residues. CDR3 nucleotides: TGTGCCGGCAGTGTAAATGCCCTCAGGGGTGACGAGCAGTACTTC. This translates into CAGSVNALRGDEQYF.

The chain is built from TRBV20-1 and TRBJ2-2; D gene unclear. Trimming cost V 5 bases and J 8 bases, with 12 bases left between them. In germline, CDR1 is DFQATT, CDR2 SNEGSKA (reference sequence). This CDR3 is 12 amino acids long. The CDR3 DNA sequence: TGCAGTGCTGGAGCCCCCAGTGGGGAGCTGTTTTTT. Its translation: CSAGAPSGELFF.